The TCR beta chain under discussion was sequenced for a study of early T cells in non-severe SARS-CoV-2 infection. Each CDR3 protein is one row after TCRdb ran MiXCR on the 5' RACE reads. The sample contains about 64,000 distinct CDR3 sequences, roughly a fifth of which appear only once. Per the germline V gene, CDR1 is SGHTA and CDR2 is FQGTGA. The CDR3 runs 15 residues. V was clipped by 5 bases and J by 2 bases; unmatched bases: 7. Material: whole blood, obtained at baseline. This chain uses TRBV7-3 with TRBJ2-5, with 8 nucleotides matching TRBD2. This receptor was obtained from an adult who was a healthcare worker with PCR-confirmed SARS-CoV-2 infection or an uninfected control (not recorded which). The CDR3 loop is CASSLIAGRQETQYF. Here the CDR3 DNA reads TGTGCCAGCAGCCTGATAGCGGGGCGGCAAGAGACCCAGTACTTC.